This paragraph covers one T cell receptor (beta chain) sequence. Its specificity is unknown. CDR1 is MDHEN and CDR2 is SYDVKM in the germline V gene. Between the trimmed V and J ends, which lost 5 bases and 4 bases, there was a span of 7 bases. The CDR3 length is 12 residues. The sequenced template was cDNA made from the entire isolated RNA. Profiled with immunoSEQ multiplex PCR; TCRdb holds only in-frame clones, not every one. In the table there are about 300,000 clones, approximately 15% of which are singletons. The data belong to a study of beta chain features in type 1 diabetes. Study-level findings and limits: Among all four CD4+ subsets, Type 1 diabetes patients had TCRB CDR3s that were moderately but significantly shorter.

The chain is built from TRBV28 and TRBJ2-3; D unclear. Specimen: naive CD4+ T cells from blood. The source of this sequence is a woman between 18 and 29 years old with type 1 diabetes. The chain's CDR3 is CASSLVPDTQYF. In DNA form, the CDR3 reads TGTGCCAGCAGTCTAGTGCCAGATACGCAGTATTTT.